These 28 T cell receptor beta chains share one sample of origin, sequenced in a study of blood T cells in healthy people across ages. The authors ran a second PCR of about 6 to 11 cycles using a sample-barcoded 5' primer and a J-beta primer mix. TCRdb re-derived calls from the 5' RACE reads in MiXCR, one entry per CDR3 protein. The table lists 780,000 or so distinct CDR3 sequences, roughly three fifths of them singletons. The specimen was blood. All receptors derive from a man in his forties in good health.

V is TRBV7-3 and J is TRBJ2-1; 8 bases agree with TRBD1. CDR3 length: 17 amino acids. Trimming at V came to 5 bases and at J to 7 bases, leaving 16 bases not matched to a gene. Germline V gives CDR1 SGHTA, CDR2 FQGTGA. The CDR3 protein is CASSTLPSGGVGNEQFF. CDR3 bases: TGTGCCAGCAGCACCCTGCCGTCAGGGGGCGTTGGAAATGAGCAGTTCTTC.

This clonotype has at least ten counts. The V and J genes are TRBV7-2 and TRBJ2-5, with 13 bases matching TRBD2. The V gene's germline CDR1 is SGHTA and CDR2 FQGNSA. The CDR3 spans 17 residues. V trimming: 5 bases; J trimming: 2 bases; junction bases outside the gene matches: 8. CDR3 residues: CASSKGLAGRGQETQYF. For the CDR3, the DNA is TGTGCCAGCAGCAAGGGACTAGCGGGGAGGGGACAAGAGACCCAGTACTTC.

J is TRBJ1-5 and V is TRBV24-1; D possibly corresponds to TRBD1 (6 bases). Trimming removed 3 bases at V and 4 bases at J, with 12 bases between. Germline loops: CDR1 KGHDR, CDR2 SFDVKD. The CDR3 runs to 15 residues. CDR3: CATSDHRVGNQPQHF. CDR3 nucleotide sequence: TGTGCCACCAGTGATCACAGGGTTGGTAATCAGCCCCAGCATTTT.

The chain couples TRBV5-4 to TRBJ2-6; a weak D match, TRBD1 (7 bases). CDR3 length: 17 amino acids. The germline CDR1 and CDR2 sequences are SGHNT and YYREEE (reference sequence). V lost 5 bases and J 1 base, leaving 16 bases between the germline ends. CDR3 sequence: CASSLPQGGSGANVLTF. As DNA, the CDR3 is TGTGCCAGCAGTTTGCCGCAGGGGGGTTCTGGGGCCAACGTCCTGACTTTC.

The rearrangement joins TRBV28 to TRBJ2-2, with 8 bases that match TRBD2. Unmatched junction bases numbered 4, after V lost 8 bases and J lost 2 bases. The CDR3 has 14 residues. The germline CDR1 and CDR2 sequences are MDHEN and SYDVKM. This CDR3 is CASLSGSNTGELFF. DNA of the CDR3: TGTGCCAGCCTCAGCGGGAGTAACACCGGGGAGCTGTTTTTT.

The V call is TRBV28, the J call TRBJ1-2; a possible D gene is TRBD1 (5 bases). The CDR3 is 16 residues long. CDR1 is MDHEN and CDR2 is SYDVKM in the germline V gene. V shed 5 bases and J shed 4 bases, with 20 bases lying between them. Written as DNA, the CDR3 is TGTGCCAGCAGTACCCCCGGGGCGGGGACGCTCTATGGCTACACCTTC. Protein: CASSTPGAGTLYGYTF.

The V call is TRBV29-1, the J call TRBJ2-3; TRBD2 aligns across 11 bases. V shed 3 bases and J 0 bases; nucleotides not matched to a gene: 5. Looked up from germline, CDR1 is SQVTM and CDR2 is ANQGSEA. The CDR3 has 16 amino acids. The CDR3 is CSVDLGTSGSTDTQYF. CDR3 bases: TGCAGCGTTGATCTCGGGACTAGCGGAAGCACAGATACGCAGTATTTT.

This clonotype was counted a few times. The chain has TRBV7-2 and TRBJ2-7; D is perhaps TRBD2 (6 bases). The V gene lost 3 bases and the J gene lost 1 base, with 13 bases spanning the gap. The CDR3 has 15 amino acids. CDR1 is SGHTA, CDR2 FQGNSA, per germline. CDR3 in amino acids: CASSFGTFNSYEQYF. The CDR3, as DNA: TGTGCCAGCAGCTTCGGGACTTTTAATTCCTACGAGCAGTACTTC.

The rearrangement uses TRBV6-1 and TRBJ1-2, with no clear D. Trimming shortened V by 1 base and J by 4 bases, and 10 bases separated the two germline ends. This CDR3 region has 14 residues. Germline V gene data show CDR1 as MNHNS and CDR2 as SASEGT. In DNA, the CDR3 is TGTGCCAGCAGTGAAGAATTGCGGAGCTATGGCTACACCTTC. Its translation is CASSEELRSYGYTF.

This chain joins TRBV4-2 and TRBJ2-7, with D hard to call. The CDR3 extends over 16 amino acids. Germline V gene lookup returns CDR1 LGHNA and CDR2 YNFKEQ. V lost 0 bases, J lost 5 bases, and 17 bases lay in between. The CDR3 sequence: CASSQETQPRVDEQYF. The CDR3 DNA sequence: TGTGCCAGCAGCCAAGAAACACAGCCTCGGGTGGACGAGCAGTACTTC.

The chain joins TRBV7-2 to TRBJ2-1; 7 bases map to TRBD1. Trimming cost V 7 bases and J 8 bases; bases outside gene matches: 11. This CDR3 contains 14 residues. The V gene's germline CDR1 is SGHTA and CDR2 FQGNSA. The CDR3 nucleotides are TGTGCCAGCACCCCCACTCGAGGGGGCCATGAGCAGTTCTTC. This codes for CASTPTRGGHEQFF. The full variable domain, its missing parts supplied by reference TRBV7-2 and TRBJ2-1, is GAGVSQSPSNKVTEKGKDVELRCDPISGHTALYWYRQSLGQGLEFLIYFQGNSAPDKSGLPSDRFSAERTGGSVSTLTIQRTQQEDSAVYLCASTPTRGGHEQFFGPGTRLTVL.

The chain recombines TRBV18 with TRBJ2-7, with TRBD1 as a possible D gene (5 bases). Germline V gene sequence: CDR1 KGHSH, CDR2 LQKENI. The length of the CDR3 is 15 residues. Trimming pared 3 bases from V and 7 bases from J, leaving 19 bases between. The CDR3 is CASSPLDMGRREQYF. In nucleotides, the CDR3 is TGTGCCAGCTCACCCCTGGACATGGGGCGTAGAGAGCAGTACTTC.

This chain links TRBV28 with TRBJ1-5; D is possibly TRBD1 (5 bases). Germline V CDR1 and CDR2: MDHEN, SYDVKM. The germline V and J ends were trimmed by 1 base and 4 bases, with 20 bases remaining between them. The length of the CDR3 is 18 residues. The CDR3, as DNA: TGTGCCAGCAGTTTATTGTTTGGTCACGGGGGGTCGAATCAGCCCCAGCATTTT. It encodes CASSLLFGHGGSNQPQHF.

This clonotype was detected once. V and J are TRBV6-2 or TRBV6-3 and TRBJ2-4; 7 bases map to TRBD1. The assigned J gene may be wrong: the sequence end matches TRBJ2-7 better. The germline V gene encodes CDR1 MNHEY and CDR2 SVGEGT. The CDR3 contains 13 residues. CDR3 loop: CASGDSDSYEQYF. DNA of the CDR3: TGTGCCAGTGGGGACAGCGACTCCTACGAGCAGTACTTC.

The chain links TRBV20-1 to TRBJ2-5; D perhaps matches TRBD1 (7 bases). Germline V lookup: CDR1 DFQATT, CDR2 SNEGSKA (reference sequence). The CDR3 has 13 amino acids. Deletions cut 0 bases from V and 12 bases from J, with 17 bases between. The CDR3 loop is CSARDRELGQEYF. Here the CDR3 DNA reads TGCAGTGCTAGAGATCGGGAGTTAGGACAGGAGTACTTC.

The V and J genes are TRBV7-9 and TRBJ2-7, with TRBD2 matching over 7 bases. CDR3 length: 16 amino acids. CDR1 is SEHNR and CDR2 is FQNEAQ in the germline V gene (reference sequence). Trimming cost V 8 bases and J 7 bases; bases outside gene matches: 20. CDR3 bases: TGTGCCAGCCGAAACTTCGGGGTTCGTAAGGGAGGGGAGCAGTACTTC. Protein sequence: CASRNFGVRKGGEQYF.

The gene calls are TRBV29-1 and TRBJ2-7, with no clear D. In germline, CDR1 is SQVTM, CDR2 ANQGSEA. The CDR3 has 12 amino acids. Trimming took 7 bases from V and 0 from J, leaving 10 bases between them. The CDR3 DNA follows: TGCAGCGCCACAGATCCCTCCTACGAGCAGTACTTC. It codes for CSATDPSYEQYF.

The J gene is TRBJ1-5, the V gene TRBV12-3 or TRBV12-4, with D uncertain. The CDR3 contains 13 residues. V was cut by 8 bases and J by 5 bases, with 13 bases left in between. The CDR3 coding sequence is TGTGCCAGCTCCCTAAACGTGGATCAGCCCCAGCATTTT. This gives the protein CASSLNVDQPQHF.

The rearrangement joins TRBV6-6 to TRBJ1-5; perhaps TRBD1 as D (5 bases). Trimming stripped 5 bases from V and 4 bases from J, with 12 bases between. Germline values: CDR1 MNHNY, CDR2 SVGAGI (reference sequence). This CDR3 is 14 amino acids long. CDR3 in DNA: TGTGCCAGCAGTCCAGGGTTTGTGAATCAGCCCCAGCATTTT. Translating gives CASSPGFVNQPQHF.

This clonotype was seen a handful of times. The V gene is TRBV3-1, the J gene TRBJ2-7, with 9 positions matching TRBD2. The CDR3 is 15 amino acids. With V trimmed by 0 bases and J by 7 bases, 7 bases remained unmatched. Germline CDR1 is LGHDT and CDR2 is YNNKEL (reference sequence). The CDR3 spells CASSQEPSGVTEQYF. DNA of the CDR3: TGTGCCAGCAGCCAAGAGCCTAGCGGGGTGACTGAGCAGTACTTC.

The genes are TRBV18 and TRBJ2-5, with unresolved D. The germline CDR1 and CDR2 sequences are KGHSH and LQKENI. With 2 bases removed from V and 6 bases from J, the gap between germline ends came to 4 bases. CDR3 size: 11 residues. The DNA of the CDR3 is TGTGCCAGCTCACCAAGTCAGACCCAGTACTTC. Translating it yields CASSPSQTQYF. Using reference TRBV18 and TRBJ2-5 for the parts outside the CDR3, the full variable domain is NAGVMQNPRHLVRRRGQEARLRCSPMKGHSHVYWYRQLPEEGLKFMVYLQKENIIDESGMPKERFSAEFPKEGPSILRIQQVVRGDSAAYFCASSPSQTQYFGPGTRLLVL.

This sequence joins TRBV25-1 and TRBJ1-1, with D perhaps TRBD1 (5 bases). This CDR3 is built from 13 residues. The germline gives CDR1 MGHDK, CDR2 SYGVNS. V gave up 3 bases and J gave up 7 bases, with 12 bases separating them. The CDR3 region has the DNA TGTGCCAGCAGTGAGGTCTCTAGGGGTGAAGCTTTCTTT. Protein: CASSEVSRGEAFF.

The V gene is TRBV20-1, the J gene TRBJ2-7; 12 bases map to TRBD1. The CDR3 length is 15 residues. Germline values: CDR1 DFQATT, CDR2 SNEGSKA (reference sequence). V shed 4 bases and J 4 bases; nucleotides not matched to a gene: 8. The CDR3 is CSANRGTGGTYEQYF. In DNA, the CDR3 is TGCAGTGCTAATCGGGGGACAGGGGGCACATACGAGCAGTACTTC.

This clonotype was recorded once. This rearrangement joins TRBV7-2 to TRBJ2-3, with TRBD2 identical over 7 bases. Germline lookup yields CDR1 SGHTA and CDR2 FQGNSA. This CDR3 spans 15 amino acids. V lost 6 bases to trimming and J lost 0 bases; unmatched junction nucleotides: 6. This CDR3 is CASSGSGASTDTQYF. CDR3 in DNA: TGTGCCAGCAGTGGAAGCGGGGCGAGCACAGATACGCAGTATTTT. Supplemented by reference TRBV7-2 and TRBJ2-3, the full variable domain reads GAGVSQSPSNKVTEKGKDVELRCDPISGHTALYWYRQSLGQGLEFLIYFQGNSAPDKSGLPSDRFSAERTGGSVSTLTIQRTQQEDSAVYLCASSGSGASTDTQYFGPGTRLTVL.

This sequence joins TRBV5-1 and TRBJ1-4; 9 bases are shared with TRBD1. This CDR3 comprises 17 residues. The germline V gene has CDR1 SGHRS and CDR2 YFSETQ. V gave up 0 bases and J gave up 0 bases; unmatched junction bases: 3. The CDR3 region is CASSLDRGPTTNEKLFF. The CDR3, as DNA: TGCGCCAGCAGCTTGGACAGGGGGCCCACAACTAATGAAAAACTGTTTTTT.

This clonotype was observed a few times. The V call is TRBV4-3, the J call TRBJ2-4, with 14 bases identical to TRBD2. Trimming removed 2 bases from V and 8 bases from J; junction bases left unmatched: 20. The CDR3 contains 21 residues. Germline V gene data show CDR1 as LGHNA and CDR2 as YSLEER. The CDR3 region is CASSQNPSPGLAGDLIDIQYF. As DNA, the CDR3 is TGCGCCAGCAGCCAAAACCCCTCACCGGGACTAGCGGGAGATTTAATCGACATTCAGTACTTC.

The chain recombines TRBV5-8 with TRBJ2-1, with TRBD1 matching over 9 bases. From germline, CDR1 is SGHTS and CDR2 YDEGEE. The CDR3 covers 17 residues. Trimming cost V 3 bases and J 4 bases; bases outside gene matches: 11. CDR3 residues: CASSSNTDRGFYNEQFF. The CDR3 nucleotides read TGTGCCAGCAGCTCAAATACCGACAGGGGGTTTTACAATGAGCAGTTCTTC.

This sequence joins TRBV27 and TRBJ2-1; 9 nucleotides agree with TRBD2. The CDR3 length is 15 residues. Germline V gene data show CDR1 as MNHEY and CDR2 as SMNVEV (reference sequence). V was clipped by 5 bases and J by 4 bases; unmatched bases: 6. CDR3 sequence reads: CASSPLAGQYNEQFF. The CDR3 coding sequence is TGTGCCAGCAGTCCGCTAGCGGGGCAATACAATGAGCAGTTCTTC.